The 11 T cell receptor beta chains in this list originate from one sample, sequenced in a study of ipilimumab plus nivolumab after autologous stem cell transplantation listed by TCRdb under 2021. The method was the immunoSEQ multiplex PCR assay. TCRdb provides this immuneACCESS table in a form limited to in-frame rearrangements. Some clones are lacking; in checked studies, under half of them reflect an unresolved V gene, and why the rest are absent is not known. The sample contains some 3,100 clones, under 90% of them found a single time. Clones ranked in the top ten supply about an eighth of the sample. Sequencing used PBMCs, obtained in a trial of ipilimumab plus nivolumab as post-transplant consolidation. These receptors were taken from a male donor with multiple myeloma.

This clone appeared once. CDR3 residues: CASSRSGPSGASGNTIYF. The CDR3 DNA follows: TGCGCCAGCAGCCGTTCAGGACCCTCTGGAGCGTCTGGAAACACCATATATTTT. The rearrangement uses TRBV5-1 and TRBJ1-3; no firm D call. CDR1 is SGHRS, CDR2 YFSETQ, per germline. This CDR3 is built from 18 residues. With 4 bases removed from V and 1 base from J, the gap between germline ends came to 21 bases.

V usage is TRBV10-3 and J usage is TRBJ1-1; 10 bases are a match to TRBD1. The CDR3 extends over 12 amino acids. V dropped 9 bases and J dropped 6; count of bases not matched to a gene: 4. In germline, CDR1 is ENHRY, CDR2 SYGVKD. This CDR3 is CAIGDRGSEAFF. Written as DNA, the CDR3 is TGTGCCATTGGGGACAGGGGTTCTGAAGCTTTCTTT.

The chain carries TRBV15 and TRBJ1-1; D call uncertain. The V gene's germline CDR1 is LNHNV and CDR2 YYDKDF (reference sequence). The length of the CDR3 is 14 residues. The V end was cut by 1 base, the J end by 4 bases, with 10 bases between. CDR3 residues: CATSRVTGITEAFF. CDR3 nucleotide sequence: TGTGCCACCAGCAGAGTAACGGGGATCACTGAAGCTTTCTTT.

The count of this clone is one. This chain links TRBV11-3 with TRBJ2-3; TRBD2 matches at 12 bases. CDR1 SGHNT and CDR2 YENEEA come from the germline V gene. Trimming removed 6 bases from V and 1 base from J; junction bases left unmatched: 11. This CDR3 has 18 residues. The CDR3 DNA reads as TGTGCCAGCAGTAAGACTAGCGGGGGCCCATTAGGCACAGATACGCAGTATTTT. This encodes CASSKTSGGPLGTDTQYF.

V is TRBV6-5 and J is TRBJ1-3; 7 nucleotides line up with TRBD1. Looked up from germline, CDR1 is MNHEY and CDR2 is SVGAGI. The CDR3 consists of 14 residues. The J segment lost 4 bases and the V segment lost 6 bases, leaving 6 bases of the junction unmatched. DNA of the CDR3: TGTGCCAGCAGCCCAGGGACAGCGGGAAACACCATATATTTT. Translating it yields CASSPGTAGNTIYF.

DNA for the CDR3: TGTGCCAGCAGTGATTTATTAAACTATGGCTACACCTTC. It yields the protein CASSDLLNYGYTF. V gene TRBV6-5 combines with J gene TRBJ1-2; D unresolved. This CDR3 region has 13 residues. From germline, CDR1 is MNHEY and CDR2 SVGAGI. V shed 5 bases and J shed 2 bases, with 9 bases lying between them.

The gene calls are TRBV7-6 and TRBJ1-1; tentatively, D is TRBD1 (5 bases). The CDR3 sequence is 12 residues long. Germline V lookup: CDR1 SGHVS, CDR2 FNYEAQ. The V gene lost 5 bases and the J gene lost 8 bases, with 12 bases spanning the gap. In nucleotides, the CDR3 is TGTGCCAGCAGCCAAGGACGGGGGGAAGCTTTCTTT. This sequence encodes CASSQGRGEAFF.

The chain links TRBV7-9 to TRBJ2-1; D may be TRBD1 (5 bases). Germline V CDR1 and CDR2: SEHNR, FQNEAQ (reference sequence). The CDR3 is made up of 17 amino acids. Trimming left V 1 base short and J 8 bases short, with 21 bases between. Written as DNA, the CDR3 is TGTGCCAGCAGCTTAGTAGTAACAGGTTCCCCGGCGGATGAGCAGTTCTTC. It encodes CASSLVVTGSPADEQFF.

The chain recombines TRBV19 with TRBJ2-1; D not certain. The germline V gene has CDR1 LNHDA and CDR2 SQIVND (reference sequence). The CDR3 is made up of 13 amino acids. Trimming removed 3 bases from V and 4 bases from J, with 7 bases in between. CDR3 amino acids: CASSMTPYNEQFF. CDR3 coding DNA: TGTGCCAGTAGTATGACGCCTTACAATGAGCAGTTCTTC.

The chain is built from TRBV5-1 and TRBJ1-1, with a possible D match to TRBD1 (6 bases). The V and J ends lost 3 bases and 0 bases respectively, with 9 bases between them. Germline CDR1 SGHRS, CDR2 YFSETQ. This CDR3 region has 14 residues. The CDR3 loop is CASSSQGLNTEAFF. The CDR3 DNA is TGCGCCAGCAGCTCCCAGGGGTTGAACACTGAAGCTTTCTTT. Filled out from reference TRBV5-1 and TRBJ1-1, the complete variable domain reads KAGVTQTPRYLIKTRGQQVTLSCSPISGHRSVSWYQQTPGQGLQFLFEYFSETQRNKGNFPGRFSGRQFSNSRSEMNVSTLELGDSALYLCASSSQGLNTEAFFGQGTRLTVV.

This chain links TRBV7-3 with TRBJ2-3, with D unclear. Per the germline V gene, CDR1 is SGHTA and CDR2 is FQGTGA. V gave up 5 bases and J gave up 5 bases, with 8 bases separating them. The CDR3 length is 12 residues. The CDR3 spells CASSQLGDTQYF. The CDR3, as DNA: TGTGCCAGCAGCCAACTGGGAGATACGCAGTATTTT.